Below, 8 T cell receptor beta chains from the same sample are listed, as sequenced in a study of T cells in Graves' hyperthyroidism and ophthalmopathy. Amplified TCR beta CDR3 regions came from RNA transcripts. The HTBI set primed first-round TCR CDR3 RT-PCR. TCRdb itself ran the multiplex PCR reads through MiXCR, one entry per CDR3 protein. The repertoire holds about 410,000 distinct CDR3 sequences, approximately 14% seen once, with less than 15% in the top ten. The material sequenced was blood. Every receptor here comes from a man aged 18 to 30 with Graves' ophthalmopathy.

This clonotype has a count of ten or more. The chain employs TRBV9 and TRBJ2-1; a weak D match, TRBD2 (6 bases). In germline, CDR1 is SGDLS, CDR2 YYNGEE. V lost 0 bases and J 4 bases, leaving 11 bases between the germline ends. The CDR3 runs 15 residues. Here the CDR3 reads CASSVELAVYNEQFF. The DNA of the CDR3 is TGTGCCAGCAGCGTAGAATTAGCGGTGTACAATGAGCAGTTCTTC.

V is TRBV14 and J is TRBJ2-1; 9 bases are shared with TRBD1. Germline lookup yields CDR1 SGHDN and CDR2 FVKESK. J gave up 8 bases and V 9 bases, and 11 bases lay outside the gene matches. The CDR3 loop spans 14 amino acids. The DNA for the CDR3 is TGTGCCAGACCACAGGGGGCGGCAATGGATGAGCAGTTCTTC. This codes for CARPQGAAMDEQFF.

This clonotype was seen at least ten times. The chain carries TRBV20-1 and TRBJ2-4; tentative D call: TRBD2 (6 bases). Per the germline V gene, CDR1 is DFQATT and CDR2 is SNEGSKA (reference sequence). V was cut by 3 bases and J by 9 bases, with 12 bases left in between. The CDR3 is made up of 12 amino acids. The CDR3 DNA reads TGCAGTGCTAGTGAGACTAGAACCATTCAGTACTTC. Protein product: CSASETRTIQYF.

In the case of this clonotype: A much larger clone lies a single base off, so this may be a read error. The rearrangement links TRBV5-4 to TRBJ2-1; 7 positions match TRBD1. CDR3 size: 14 residues. Germline V gene sequence: CDR1 SGHNT, CDR2 YYREEE (reference sequence). CDR3 bases: TGCGCCAGCAGCCCTGGGGACAGAAACGATGAGCAGTTCTTC. It codes for CASSPGDRNDEQFF.

This clonotype was found many times. CDR3 protein: CASSPPSLRGSYEQYF. The DNA for the CDR3 is TGTGCCAGCTCACCACCGAGTCTTCGGGGGTCCTACGAGCAGTACTTC. V and J are TRBV18 and TRBJ2-7; D might be TRBD2 (6 bases). This CDR3 is 16 amino acids long. Germline V gene data show CDR1 as KGHSH and CDR2 as LQKENI. The V gene lost 0 bases and the J gene lost 1 base, with 13 bases spanning the gap. Looking up the rest from reference TRBV18 and TRBJ2-7 gives the full variable domain: NAGVMQNPRHLVRRRGQEARLRCSPMKGHSHVYWYRQLPEEGLKFMVYLQKENIIDESGMPKERFSAEFPKEGPSILRIQQVVRGDSAAYFCASSPPSLRGSYEQYFGPGTRLTVT.

The table lists this clonotype with many counts. V and J are TRBV6-1 and TRBJ2-5, with D possibly TRBD1 on 6 matching bases. The CDR3 consists of 15 residues. Germline CDR1 is MNHNS and CDR2 is SASEGT. Trimming took off 0 bases at V and 5 bases at J, with 13 bases between the two ends. The CDR3 bases are TGTGCCAGCAGTGAAGCGCCAACAGGGTACGAGACCCAGTACTTC. This sequence encodes CASSEAPTGYETQYF.

This clonotype was seen only a few times. V is TRBV10-3 and J is TRBJ2-1, with unresolved D. Trimming shortened V by 2 bases and J by 8 bases, and 13 bases separated the two germline ends. The germline gives CDR1 ENHRY, CDR2 SYGVKD. The CDR3 is made up of 14 amino acids. The CDR3 loop reads CAISEPVTKDEQFF. CDR3 DNA: TGTGCCATCAGTGAGCCAGTGACCAAGGATGAGCAGTTCTTC.

A few counts support this clonotype. The chain joins TRBV20-1 to TRBJ2-1, with 12 bases identical to TRBD2. Germline V gene sequence: CDR1 DFQATT, CDR2 SNEGSKA (reference sequence). J lost 1 base, V lost 1 base, and 11 bases had no gene match. CDR3 length: 19 residues. In DNA, the CDR3 is TGCAGTGCTAGAGGCCCGACTAGCGGGGGATCCCTTTCCTACAATGAGCAGTTCTTC. Translated: CSARGPTSGGSLSYNEQFF.